This TCR beta chain was recorded in a study of CD4+ T cells in melanoma (dated 2022 in TCRdb). Turning to the overall study: The study examined neoantigen-specific CD4+ T cells in human melanoma.

The donors were melanoma patients. On the study overall, not on this receptor specifically: According to the report, neoantigen-specific CD4+ T cells in melanoma displayed diverse differentiation states. Neoantigen-specific CD4+ T cells were reported to be correlated with the function of CD8+ T cells, macrophages and B cells.

Libraries were constructed by the immunoSEQ multiplex PCR assay. TCRdb stores this immuneACCESS table with in-frame sequences only. Part of the clones is absent; in the studies checked, under half of the shortfall reflects unresolved V genes, and no reason is known for the rest. In all, the sample holds over 14,000 clones, and approximately 63% of those were seen once. The ten largest clones take up 15% to 18% of the sample. The CDR3 numbers 14 residues from cysteine through phenylalanine. Just CDR3 DNA is preserved here, 42 bases in frame from base 1. CDR1 and CDR2, per the germline V gene (reference sequence), are LNHNV and YYDKDF. Relative to germline, V is missing 8 bases and J is missing 5 bases, with 7 bases of the junction outside any gene match. This clone appeared once. Which antigen it targets is not known. Base qualities are not recorded, but no much larger clone differs from it by a single base.

The sequence joins TRBV15 to TRBJ1-2; 11 bases in the middle match TRBD1. The receptor's source is a human donor with melanoma. The sequenced sample was cells from a culture (not recorded whether cultured in vitro). In nucleotides, the sequence is TGTGCCACCTCCACGGACAGGGGGCTTTATGGCTACACCTTC. It is translated as CATSTDRGLYGYTF.